The present T cell receptor (beta chain) was sequenced within a study of T cell responses to AZD1222 COVID-19 vaccine (dated by TCRdb to 2020 to 2023). Regarding the study in general: Because spike-specific TCR depth and breadth did not differ between the two schedules, AZD1222 recipients who got a second dose at roughly 4 weeks were pooled with those who got a second dose at roughly 12 weeks. A total of approximately 240 trial participants underwent TCR sequencing, of whom about 210 received two doses of AZD1222 and some 26 received two doses of the MenACWY control vaccine. Trial participants were enrolled into age subgroups of 18-55, 56-69 and 70-plus years, which contained approximately 150, 28 and 58 TCR-sequenced participants, respectively.

The CDR3 regions of human TCRbeta chains were subjected to immunosequencing. As for how the authors treated the data: TCRs in the repertoires were matched against a reference library of SARS-CoV-2-specific TCRs that had been generated with the MIRA antigen-specificity platform. Breadth was defined as the fraction of unique TCRs that were SARS-CoV-2-associated. Depth was defined as the fraction of total T cells that were SARS-CoV-2-associated. Each spike-specific TCR was assigned to its reactive spike region and to a CD4 or CD8 class using the MIRA data. Log10-transformed breadth and depth values were compared by one-way ANOVA with Sidak's multiple comparisons tests. TCRdb stores this immuneACCESS table with in-frame sequences only. Part of the clones is absent; in the studies checked, under half of the shortfall reflects unresolved V genes, and no reason is known for the rest. D and trimming were read from the DNA, whereas the V and J calls and clone size are those reported in that table. The sample table lists roughly 29,000 clones, about 93% of them with a count of one. Clones ranked in the top ten supply more than 7% of the sample.

Inclusive of the bounding cysteine and phenylalanine, the CDR3 is 16 residues long. The retained sequence is limited to the CDR3, 48 bases, with the frame set at the first base. The junction shows trimming of 2 bases on V and 0 bases on J, and the gene matches do not reach 6 bases of it. The germline V gene supplies CDR1 SGDLS and CDR2 YYNGEE. About this clone itself: Which antigen it targets is not known. Base qualities are not at hand, and no much larger clone is one base apart.

According to the study, the label for this sample's time point signals: baseline before first vaccination. Vaccinee samples were obtained from the UK trials COV001 and COV002, which included a single-blind randomized controlled phase 2/3 trial of AZD1222 (ChAdOx1 nCoV-19) in healthy adults. For TCRbeta chain sequencing, PBMC samples from trial participants were taken at day 0 and at day 28 after the second dose. Beyond this particular receptor, the publication reports: No day 14 peak-response samples were available, so repertoires were characterized only after the peak T cell response. The 56-69-year group was small, and its depth increase did not reach significance, likely because of low power. Vaccine-associated CD4 TCRs spanned the whole spike protein, with dominant responses in regions 160-218 and 743-854. Reportedly, close to half of the unique spike-specific TCRs recognized epitopes lying outside the regions that are mutated in the B.1.351 and B.1.1.7 variants. Most participants were white British and females outnumbered males, and the authors suggested that clonal diversity may have been underestimated. Conclusions about previously exposed vaccinees were limited because only a handful of AZD1222 recipients were SARS-CoV-2 seropositive at baseline. After two AZD1222 doses, both the breadth and the depth of spike-specific TCRs were significantly higher than at day 0 and than in MenACWY recipients.

This TCR was recovered from an adult in good health. The starting material was peripheral blood, obtained on day 0 of AZD1222 vaccination. Recombination connected TRBV9 to TRBJ2-5, with 8 middle bases fitting TRBD2. The CDR3 is CASSVQAGVYQETQYF. The sequenced DNA is TGTGCCAGCAGCGTGCAAGCGGGAGTGTACCAAGAGACCCAGTACTTC.